The rows below give T cell receptor beta chains drawn from one sample of a study of cytomegalovirus exposure and HLA in healthy donors. Profiling relied on immunoSEQ multiplex PCR, and the TCRdb table lists in-frame clones only, not all of them. Among about 77,000 clones, around 78% were seen once, and the ten largest hold around 3%. The sample was PBMCs. The receptors come from a man aged 35 to 55 in good health and CMV-seronegative. CDR3s include the opening cysteine and the closing phenylalanine or tryptophan. The D gene is left open where the match is weak. Clone size appears in some rows only: once, few, many, or a class for an expanded clone.

clone_size: NA
v_call: TRBV27
j_call: TRBJ1-2
d_call: TRBD1
cdr3_nt: TGTGCCAGCAGTTTCCGACAGGGGGCGAGCGGCTACACCTTC
cdr3_aa: CASSFRQGASGYTF

clone_size: once
v_call: TRBV7-3
j_call: TRBJ2-5
d_call: TRBD2
cdr3_nt: TGTGCCAGCAGCTTTGTAGCGGGGGAAGAGACCCAGTACTTC
cdr3_aa: CASSFVAGEETQYF

clone_size: NA
v_call: TRBV30
j_call: TRBJ1-5
d_call: TRBD1
cdr3_nt: TGTGCCTGGAGTCCCTTGACAGGGTCAGTTCAGCCCCAGCATTTT
cdr3_aa: CAWSPLTGSVQPQHF

clone_size: NA
v_call: TRBV11-3
j_call: TRBJ2-1
d_call: NA
cdr3_nt: TGTGCCAGCAGCCAGGGGGGCAGGGGGTACAATGAGCAGTTCTTC
cdr3_aa: CASSQGGRGYNEQFF

clone_size: NA
v_call: TRBV5-1
j_call: TRBJ2-2
d_call: NA
cdr3_nt: TGCGCCAGCAGCCTAGACAGGACGAACACCGGGGAGCTGTTTTTT
cdr3_aa: CASSLDRTNTGELFF

clone_size: NA
v_call: TRBV6-6
j_call: TRBJ1-4
d_call: TRBD1
cdr3_nt: TGTGCCAGCAGTAAAAACAGGGGGCAGGCAGAAAAACTGTTTTTT
cdr3_aa: CASSKNRGQAEKLFF

clone_size: NA
v_call: TRBV6-5
j_call: TRBJ1-1
d_call: NA
cdr3_nt: TGTGCCAGCAAAAGACAGAATGAAGCTTTCTTT
cdr3_aa: CASKRQNEAFF

clone_size: NA
v_call: TRBV5-1
j_call: TRBJ2-3
d_call: TRBD2
cdr3_nt: TGCGCCAGCAGCTTGGCCCTGCGGGGGAGCACAGATACGCAGTATTTT
cdr3_aa: CASSLALRGSTDTQYF

clone_size: NA
v_call: TRBV6-1
j_call: TRBJ1-5
d_call: NA
cdr3_nt: TGTGCCAGCAGTGACCACAGTTGGCAGCCCCAGCATTTT
cdr3_aa: CASSDHSWQPQHF

clone_size: NA
v_call: TRBV2
j_call: TRBJ1-5
d_call: NA
cdr3_nt: TGTGCCAGCAGTGAGGGGCAGGGCTTTAATCAGCCCCAGCATTTT
cdr3_aa: CASSEGQGFNQPQHF

clone_size: NA
v_call: TRBV19
j_call: TRBJ2-2
d_call: TRBD2
cdr3_nt: TGTGCCAGTAGAACCGGGACTAGGAACACCGGGGAGCTGTTTTTT
cdr3_aa: CASRTGTRNTGELFF

clone_size: NA
v_call: TRBV6-5
j_call: TRBJ1-2
d_call: NA
cdr3_nt: TGTGCCGGCAGTTACGCGGGACTTGGCTACACCTTC
cdr3_aa: CAGSYAGLGYTF

clone_size: NA
v_call: TRBV28
j_call: TRBJ2-1
d_call: NA
cdr3_nt: TGTGCCAGCAGTCCCATACTAGAATTCACCCAAACCGCATCCTACAATGAGCAGTTCTTC
cdr3_aa: CASSPILEFTQTASYNEQFF

clone_size: NA
v_call: TRBV7-9
j_call: TRBJ2-2
d_call: NA
cdr3_nt: TGTGCCAGCAGCGACGGGTCTAACACCGGGGAGCTGTTTTTT
cdr3_aa: CASSDGSNTGELFF

clone_size: NA
v_call: TRBV4-3
j_call: TRBJ2-5
d_call: TRBD1
cdr3_nt: TGCGCCAGCAGCTACCTGACAGGGGCTGGTGAGACCCAGTACTTC
cdr3_aa: CASSYLTGAGETQYF

clone_size: NA
v_call: TRBV11-3
j_call: TRBJ1-1
d_call: TRBD1
cdr3_nt: TGTGCCAGCAGCTCCCGTCTAGGACAGGGAGAAGCTTTCTTT
cdr3_aa: CASSSRLGQGEAFF

clone_size: NA
v_call: TRBV4-2
j_call: TRBJ2-3
d_call: TRBD2
cdr3_nt: TGTGCCAGCAGCCAAGATGGCCCTGAAGCGGGGGGGCCAACGCAGTATTTT
cdr3_aa: CASSQDGPEAGGPTQYF

clone_size: NA
v_call: TRBV4-2
j_call: TRBJ2-3
d_call: NA
cdr3_nt: TGTGCCAGCAGCCAAGAGGGGTATGGAGGGCTGGTAGCAGATACGCAGTATTTT
cdr3_aa: CASSQEGYGGLVADTQYF

clone_size: few
v_call: TRBV9
j_call: TRBJ2-7
d_call: NA
cdr3_nt: TGTGCCAGCAGCGCGGACAGTCAGGAGCAGTACTTC
cdr3_aa: CASSADSQEQYF

clone_size: NA
v_call: TRBV6-6
j_call: TRBJ2-7
d_call: TRBD1
cdr3_nt: TGTGCCAGCAAGACAGGGGGCAGAGAGCAGTACTTC
cdr3_aa: CASKTGGREQYF

clone_size: NA
v_call: TRBV28
j_call: TRBJ2-5
d_call: NA
cdr3_nt: TGTGCCAGCAGTTTATGGGCGGGGCCCCAAGAGACCCAGTACTTC
cdr3_aa: CASSLWAGPQETQYF

clone_size: NA
v_call: TRBV6-5
j_call: TRBJ1-1
d_call: NA
cdr3_nt: TGTGCCAGCACTATTATCCGGGGGGGGAACACTGAAGCTTTCTTT
cdr3_aa: CASTIIRGGNTEAFF

clone_size: NA
v_call: TRBV7-3
j_call: TRBJ1-2
d_call: NA
cdr3_nt: TGTGCCAGCAGCTTTGGGGCAGGGGCTGGCTACACCTTC
cdr3_aa: CASSFGAGAGYTF

clone_size: NA
v_call: TRBV5-1
j_call: TRBJ1-5
d_call: NA
cdr3_nt: TGCGCCAGCAGCATTGGCGGGCAGAGCAATCAGCCCCAGCATTTT
cdr3_aa: CASSIGGQSNQPQHF

clone_size: NA
v_call: TRBV6-5
j_call: TRBJ2-7
d_call: TRBD1
cdr3_nt: TGTGCCAGCAGCTCACAGGGGGCTGCCTACGAGCAGTACTTC
cdr3_aa: CASSSQGAAYEQYF

clone_size: NA
v_call: TRBV19
j_call: TRBJ2-3
d_call: NA
cdr3_nt: TGTGCCAGTAGCCGGGGGGCGGCCACAGATACGCAGTATTTT
cdr3_aa: CASSRGAATDTQYF

clone_size: few
v_call: TRBV6-5
j_call: TRBJ1-1
d_call: NA
cdr3_nt: TGTGCCAGCAGCTGGGAGCGCAGGGGGAACACTGAAGCTTTCTTT
cdr3_aa: CASSWERRGNTEAFF

clone_size: NA
v_call: TRBV13
j_call: TRBJ1-6
d_call: TRBD1
cdr3_nt: TGTGCCAGCAGCTCCCGGGACAGGGACTCACCCCTCCACTTT
cdr3_aa: CASSSRDRDSPLHF

clone_size: few
v_call: TRBV27
j_call: TRBJ1-1
d_call: NA
cdr3_nt: TGTGCCAGCAGTCTGACAGGGAACACTGAAGCTTTCTTT
cdr3_aa: CASSLTGNTEAFF

clone_size: NA
v_call: TRBV6-5
j_call: TRBJ2-1
d_call: TRBD1
cdr3_nt: TGTGCCAGCAGTTCCGGGACAGGGGGATACAATGAGCAGTTCTTC
cdr3_aa: CASSSGTGGYNEQFF

clone_size: few
v_call: TRBV4-2
j_call: TRBJ1-5
d_call: NA
cdr3_nt: TGTGCCAGCAGCCAAGACGGGGTCTCAAGCAATCAGCCCCAGCATTTT
cdr3_aa: CASSQDGVSSNQPQHF

clone_size: NA
v_call: TRBV18
j_call: TRBJ1-1
d_call: TRBD1
cdr3_nt: TGTGCCAGCTCACCGCCGGGACAGGGGGAAAGGGCTGAAGCTTTCTTT
cdr3_aa: CASSPPGQGERAEAFF

clone_size: once
v_call: TRBV6-1
j_call: TRBJ1-3
d_call: NA
cdr3_nt: TGTGCCAGCAGTGCCGCAGGGTTTGGAAACACCATATATTTT
cdr3_aa: CASSAAGFGNTIYF

clone_size: NA
v_call: TRBV5-8
j_call: TRBJ2-3
d_call: TRBD2
cdr3_nt: TGTGCCAGCAGCATTGGACTAGCGGGGGGCACAGATACGCAGTATTTT
cdr3_aa: CASSIGLAGGTDTQYF

clone_size: NA
v_call: TRBV19
j_call: TRBJ2-7
d_call: NA
cdr3_nt: TGTGCCAGTAGTATAGGGGCAGTTTCCACCTACGAGCAGTACTTC
cdr3_aa: CASSIGAVSTYEQYF

clone_size: once
v_call: TRBV14
j_call: TRBJ1-1
d_call: NA
cdr3_nt: TGTGCCAGCAGCCAAATCGGAGGAGGAGCTTTCTTT
cdr3_aa: CASSQIGGGAFF

clone_size: NA
v_call: TRBV6-1
j_call: TRBJ2-7
d_call: TRBD2
cdr3_nt: TGTGCCAGCAGGGCACTAGCGCCGTACGAGCAGTACTTC
cdr3_aa: CASRALAPYEQYF

clone_size: NA
v_call: TRBV5-8
j_call: TRBJ2-3
d_call: NA
cdr3_nt: TGTGCCAGCAACCTGCGGGGCTATGGGGGAGATACGCAGTATTTT
cdr3_aa: CASNLRGYGGDTQYF

clone_size: NA
v_call: TRBV4-2
j_call: TRBJ2-1
d_call: TRBD1
cdr3_nt: TGTGCCAGCAGCCATGCGGCAGGGGGCGGGAATGAGCAGTTCTTC
cdr3_aa: CASSHAAGGGNEQFF

clone_size: few
v_call: TRBV7-9
j_call: TRBJ1-1
d_call: NA
cdr3_nt: TGTTCCAGCAGCCTGGACTACCCTGAAGCTTTCTTT
cdr3_aa: CSSSLDYPEAFF

clone_size: NA
v_call: TRBV5-1
j_call: TRBJ2-3
d_call: TRBD2
cdr3_nt: TGCGCCAGCAGCGTAGGGACTAGCAGTGCTAGCACAGATACGCAGTATTTT
cdr3_aa: CASSVGTSSASTDTQYF

clone_size: NA
v_call: TRBV6-5
j_call: TRBJ2-7
d_call: NA
cdr3_nt: TGTGCCAGCAGTTACTGGGCAGCTTCCTACGAGCAGTACTTC
cdr3_aa: CASSYWAASYEQYF

clone_size: NA
v_call: TRBV30
j_call: TRBJ1-6
d_call: TRBD1
cdr3_nt: TGTGCCTGGAGTCCGCGGGACAGCGGCCCACCCCTCCACTTT
cdr3_aa: CAWSPRDSGPPLHF

clone_size: few
v_call: TRBV6-1
j_call: TRBJ1-5
d_call: NA
cdr3_nt: TGTGCCCTAGGTCAGCCCCAGCATTTT
cdr3_aa: CALGQPQHF

clone_size: NA
v_call: TRBV2
j_call: TRBJ2-5
d_call: NA
cdr3_nt: TGTGCCAGCATCCGGGGTGAACAAGAGACCCAGTACTTC
cdr3_aa: CASIRGEQETQYF